This T cell receptor beta chain is from a study of chemoradiotherapy in HPV16-positive cancers. Study-level findings and limits: Non-HPV-specific T cells did not expand in tumors during treatment, whereas candidate HPV-specific clones and E7-related motifs did.

The repertoire was sequenced with immunoSEQ multiplex PCR; TCRdb's copy has only in-frame clones and lacks some. The sample lists 25,000 to 35,000 clones, 88% occurring once. As concerns this clone: Its antigen remains unidentified.

Germline values: CDR1 SGHDN, CDR2 FVKESK. The J segment lost 3 bases and the V segment lost 5 bases, leaving 9 bases of the junction unmatched. This CDR3 comprises 17 residues. This TCR came from a human donor with HPV-associated anogenital cancer. The chain employs TRBV14 and TRBJ2-1, with 11 bases matching TRBD2. Specimen: blood, collected from a patient who underwent chemoradiotherapy. The CDR3 loop is CASSVGGTSGNYNEQFF. The CDR3 DNA reads TGTGCCAGCAGCGTGGGGGGGACTAGCGGAAACTACAATGAGCAGTTCTTC.